Listed here are 4 T cell receptor beta chains from one sample, sequenced in a study of neoadjuvant anti-PD-1 for oral cavity cancer. Time point defined: after neoadjuvant nivolumab, at surgical resection. Only in-frame clones appear in the TCRdb table, and some are missing; sequencing was by immunoSEQ multiplex PCR. The repertoire holds fewer than 15,000 clones, approximately 75% seen once, with 2.5% to 3.5% in the top ten. The specimen comprised PBMCs, sampled after nivolumab (anti-PD-1) treatment. These TCRs come from a person aged 35 to 85 with oral cavity squamous cell carcinoma.

This chain uses TRBV10-3 with TRBJ2-1; no firm D call. Looked up from germline, CDR1 is ENHRY and CDR2 is SYGVKD. Deletions cut 2 bases from V and 8 bases from J, with 4 bases between. This CDR3 contains 11 residues. CDR3 sequence (DNA): TGTGCCATCAGTGAGAGGGATGAGCAGTTCTTC. Amino acid sequence: CAISERDEQFF.

The chain joins TRBV5-4 to TRBJ2-3; D gene unclear. The CDR3 contains 14 residues. Trimming cost V 5 bases and J 2 bases, with 12 bases left between them. The germline CDR1 and CDR2 sequences are SGHNT and YYREEE (reference sequence). The CDR3 loop is CASSSTPDTDTQYF. The CDR3, as DNA: TGTGCCAGCAGTTCCACCCCTGACACAGATACGCAGTATTTT.

This clone was observed once. The V gene is TRBV11-2, the J gene TRBJ2-3; D remains ambiguous. V lost 3 bases to trimming and J lost 0 bases, with 10 bases between them. Germline V lookup: CDR1 SGHAT, CDR2 FQNNGV. The length of the CDR3 is 15 residues. DNA of the CDR3: TGTGCCAGCAGCTTCGAATTTTCTAGCACAGATACGCAGTATTTT. Translation gives CASSFEFSSTDTQYF. The full variable domain, its missing parts supplied by reference TRBV11-2 and TRBJ2-3, is EAGVAQSPRYKIIEKRQSVAFWCNPISGHATLYWYQQILGQGPKLLIQFQNNGVVDDSQLPKDRFSAERLKGVDSTLKIQPAKLEDSAVYLCASSFEFSSTDTQYFGPGTRLTVL.

J is TRBJ2-7 and V is TRBV7-8; D ambiguous. The V gene lost 2 bases and the J gene lost 4 bases, with 15 bases spanning the gap. CDR1 and CDR2 (germline): SGHVS, FQNEAQ. The CDR3 totals 15 residues. In DNA, the CDR3 is TGTGCCAGCAGCTTACAACCTCATACCGGGTACGAGCAGTACTTC. It specifies CASSLQPHTGYEQYF.